The 18 T cell receptor beta chains reported below all come from one sample, sequenced in a study of regulatory T cells in long-lasting Graves disease. The sample's time point: persistent/refractory GD, antithyroid drugs over 5 years with positive TRAb. The TCR library was made from RNA that had been extracted from PBMCs in TRIzol. Researchers made TCR beta libraries by using iRepertoire HTBI primers and running Arm-PCR on CDR3 regions. Via MiXCR, TCRdb re-called the multiplex PCR reads, giving one row per CDR3 protein. The data contain hundreds of thousands of distinct CDR3 sequences, around 23% of them singletons. Source: peripheral blood mononuclear cells (PBMCs), taken when the disease was refractory, from a patient treated with antithyroid drugs. The receptors were sampled from a female donor with Graves disease.

The chain couples TRBV20-1 to TRBJ2-7; 9 nucleotides match TRBD2. Germline loops: CDR1 DFQATT, CDR2 SNEGSKA (reference sequence). V gave up 0 bases and J gave up 1 base; unmatched junction bases: 4. This CDR3 is 15 amino acids long. The CDR3 reads CSAREMSGRSYEQYF. CDR3 DNA: TGCAGTGCTAGAGAAATGAGCGGGAGGTCCTACGAGCAGTACTTC.

This clonotype has at least ten counts. The J gene is TRBJ2-5, the V gene TRBV11-2; TRBD2 matches 13 bases. Per the germline V gene, CDR1 is SGHAT and CDR2 is FQNNGV. V dropped 5 bases and J dropped 4; count of bases not matched to a gene: 16. CDR3 length: 19 residues. CDR3 sequence reads: CASSPRGLAGTEVGETQYF. In nucleotides, the CDR3 is TGTGCCAGCAGCCCCCGGGGACTAGCGGGAACCGAGGTGGGAGAGACCCAGTACTTC.

This clonotype occurred many times. This chain connects TRBV3-1 to TRBJ2-7; D ambiguous. Trimming left V 0 bases short and J 7 bases short, with 13 bases between. The length of the CDR3 is 14 residues. Germline CDR1 reads LGHDT; CDR2 reads YNNKEL (reference sequence). This CDR3 is CASSQEGRSREQYF. In nucleotides, the CDR3 is TGTGCCAGCAGCCAAGAGGGTCGGAGCCGGGAGCAGTACTTC.

V is TRBV20-1 and J is TRBJ2-5; 8 bases agree with TRBD2. V dropped 3 bases and J dropped 1; count of bases not matched to a gene: 13. The CDR3 spans 17 residues. From germline, CDR1 is DFQATT and CDR2 SNEGSKA (reference sequence). CDR3 DNA sequence: TGCAGTGCTAGCCCCTTCGGGGGGGTGGGGCTCCAAGAGACCCAGTACTTC. The encoded protein is CSASPFGGVGLQETQYF.

This clonotype was seen a few times. This chain links TRBV5-1 with TRBJ2-7; 7 bases line up with TRBD1. J lost 6 bases, V lost 4 bases, and 7 bases had no gene match. Germline-derived CDR1 and CDR2 are SGHRS and YFSETQ. The CDR3 loop spans 13 amino acids. The CDR3 here is CASSTRDSLEQYF. The DNA of the CDR3 is TGCGCCAGCAGCACCCGGGACAGCCTCGAGCAGTACTTC.

This clonotype was observed a handful of times. This rearrangement joins TRBV6-6 to TRBJ2-3; 8 bases match TRBD2. The CDR3 has 16 amino acids. CDR1 is MNHNY and CDR2 is SVGAGI in the germline V gene (reference sequence). V was pared by 0 bases and J by 3 bases, with 5 bases of the junction left unmatched. The CDR3: CASSYSRAGGTDTQYF. CDR3 DNA sequence: TGTGCCAGCAGTTACTCGAGGGCGGGGGGAACAGATACGCAGTATTTT.

This clonotype has ten or more counts. The V call is TRBV12-3 or TRBV12-4, the J call TRBJ2-7; D possibly corresponds to TRBD1 (6 bases). The CDR3 has 15 amino acids. Trimming left V 5 bases short and J 1 base short, with 15 bases between. This CDR3 reads CASSHRVGVSYEQYF. The CDR3 region has the DNA TGTGCCAGCAGTCACAGGGTTGGGGTGTCCTACGAGCAGTACTTC.

This clonotype was detected only a few times. The chain links TRBV6-1 to TRBJ2-3; the match to TRBD2 covers 8 bases. The ends lost 5 bases at V and 4 bases at J; junction bases unmatched: 2. From germline, CDR1 is MNHNS and CDR2 SASEGT. This CDR3 is 13 amino acids long. The CDR3 coding sequence is TGTGCCAGCAGTCAGCGGGAGTCAGATACGCAGTATTTT. Its translation is CASSQRESDTQYF.

This clonotype was recorded a few times. The chain combines TRBV3-1 with TRBJ2-2, with D unclear. V lost 1 base, J lost 6 bases, and 0 bases lay in between. The CDR3 length is 11 residues. Germline assignment: CDR1 LGHDT and CDR2 YNNKEL (reference sequence). CDR3 bases: TGTGCCAGCAGCCAAGCCGGGGAGCTGTTTTTT. It yields the protein CASSQAGELFF.

The chain carries TRBV7-9 and TRBJ2-7, with D maybe TRBD2 (5 bases). CDR1 is SEHNR and CDR2 is FQNEAQ in the germline V gene (reference sequence). The V end was cut by 2 bases, the J end by 9 bases, with 14 bases between. The CDR3 consists of 13 residues. CDR3 loop: CASSLTRAGGQYF. CDR3 nucleotide sequence: TGTGCCAGCAGCTTAACGAGGGCGGGTGGGCAGTACTTC.

This clonotype came up a few times. J is TRBJ2-2 and V is TRBV7-9; TRBD2 agrees at 11 bases. Germline trimming cut 5 bases from V and 6 bases from J; bases unmatched to any gene: 8. CDR1 is SEHNR, CDR2 FQNEAQ, per germline (reference sequence). The CDR3 runs to 16 residues. Here the CDR3 DNA reads TGTGCCAGCAGCCGAAAGACTAGCGGGAAGGCCGGGGAGCTGTTTTTT. Translating it yields CASSRKTSGKAGELFF. The whole variable domain, remainder taken from reference TRBV7-9 and TRBJ2-2, is DTGVSQNPRHKITKRGQNVTFRCDPISEHNRLYWYRQTLGQGPEFLTYFQNEAQLEKSRLLSDRFSAERPKGSFSTLEIQRTEQGDSAMYLCASSRKTSGKAGELFFGEGSRLTVL.

This clonotype has ten or more counts. The CDR3 spells CASSGDLSGANVLTF. CDR3 nucleotide sequence: TGTGCCAGTTCAGGAGACCTCTCTGGGGCCAACGTCCTGACTTTC. V is TRBV2 and J is TRBJ2-6; D gene uncertain. This CDR3 is built from 15 residues. The germline V gene encodes CDR1 SNHLY and CDR2 FYNNEI. V lost 9 bases, J lost 0 bases, and 12 bases lay in between.

The chain joins TRBV20-1 to TRBJ2-5; TRBD2 agrees at 9 bases. CDR1 is DFQATT and CDR2 is SNEGSKA in the germline V gene (reference sequence). With V trimmed by 4 bases and J by 5 bases, 11 bases remained unmatched. CDR3 size: 15 residues. The DNA of the CDR3 is TGCAGTGCTACCGATCTAGCGGGGCACGGCGAGACCCAGTACTTC. Residues: CSATDLAGHGETQYF.

The chain combines TRBV7-3 with TRBJ2-3; the D gene is possibly TRBD2 (5 bases). Per germline, CDR1 SGHTA and CDR2 FQGTGA. The V end was cut by 6 bases, the J end by 2 bases, with 15 bases between. The CDR3 spans 15 residues. The CDR3 reads CASRPEDSYTDTQYF. In nucleotides, the CDR3 is TGTGCCAGCAGACCGGAGGACTCTTACACAGATACGCAGTATTTT.

CDR3 in amino acids: CASFNSGGAFF. The CDR3 DNA reads as TGTGCCAGCTTTAACTCGGGGGGAGCTTTCTTT. The chain couples TRBV6-1 to TRBJ1-1; tentative D call: TRBD1 (5 bases). This CDR3 is built from 11 residues. V lost 8 bases and J lost 10, with 14 bases in between. CDR1 is MNHNS, CDR2 SASEGT, per germline.

This clonotype was detected many times. This chain uses TRBV27 with TRBJ2-2, with 8 bases identical to TRBD1. Germline V lookup: CDR1 MNHEY, CDR2 SMNVEV (reference sequence). The ends lost 6 bases at V and 6 bases at J; junction bases unmatched: 18. This CDR3 spans 18 amino acids. CDR3 loop: CASSPITRDRSFAGELFF. Here the CDR3 DNA reads TGTGCCAGCAGCCCAATCACCCGGGACAGGAGCTTTGCCGGGGAGCTGTTTTTT.

The table lists this clonotype with a few counts. The chain has TRBV5-1 and TRBJ2-4; D is possibly TRBD2 (6 bases). CDR3 size: 16 residues. The germline gives CDR1 SGHRS, CDR2 YFSETQ. V was shortened by 0 bases and J by 1 base, with 11 bases between the two germline ends. CDR3 residues: CASSLAGRKAKNIQYF. Written as DNA, the CDR3 is TGCGCCAGCAGCTTGGCCGGGAGAAAGGCCAAAAACATTCAGTACTTC.

V usage is TRBV19 and J usage is TRBJ2-7; 7 bases are shared with TRBD2. Germline CDR1 is LNHDA and CDR2 is SQIVND (reference sequence). This CDR3 is 16 amino acids long. Germline trimming cut 1 base from V and 2 bases from J; bases unmatched to any gene: 8. CDR3 nucleotide sequence: TGTGCCAGTAGTATAGTCGGTCCTAGCGGTACCTACGAGCAGTACTTC. Translated: CASSIVGPSGTYEQYF.